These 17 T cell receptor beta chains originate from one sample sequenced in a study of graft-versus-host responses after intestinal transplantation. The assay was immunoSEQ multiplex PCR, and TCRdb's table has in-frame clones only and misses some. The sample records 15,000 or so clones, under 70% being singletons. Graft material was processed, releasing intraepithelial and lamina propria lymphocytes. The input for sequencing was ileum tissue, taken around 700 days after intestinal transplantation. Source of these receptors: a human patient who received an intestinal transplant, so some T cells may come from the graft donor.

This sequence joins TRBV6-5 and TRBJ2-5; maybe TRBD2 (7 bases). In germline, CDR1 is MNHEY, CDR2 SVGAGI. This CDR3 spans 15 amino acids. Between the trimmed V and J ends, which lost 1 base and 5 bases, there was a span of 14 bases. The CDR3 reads CASSYLGGGHETQYF. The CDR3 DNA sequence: TGTGCCAGCAGTTACTTGGGGGGGGGCCATGAGACCCAGTACTTC.

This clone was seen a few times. CDR3 region: CASSLAGQGQYF. The DNA for the CDR3 is TGTGCCAGCAGCTTAGCGGGCCAGGGGCAGTATTTT. The chain couples TRBV11-2 to TRBJ2-3, with D possibly matching TRBD1 (5 bases). Per the germline V gene, CDR1 is SGHAT and CDR2 is FQNNGV. The ends were cut back, 1 base at V and 11 bases at J, with 10 bases in the middle. There are 12 residues in the CDR3.

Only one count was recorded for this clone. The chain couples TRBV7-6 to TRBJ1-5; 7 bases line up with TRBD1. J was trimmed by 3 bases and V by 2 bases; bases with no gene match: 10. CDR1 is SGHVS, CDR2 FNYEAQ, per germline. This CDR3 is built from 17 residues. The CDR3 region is CASSLYPSQGDNQPQHF. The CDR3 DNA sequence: TGTGCCAGCAGCTTATATCCGTCGCAGGGGGACAATCAGCCCCAGCATTTT.

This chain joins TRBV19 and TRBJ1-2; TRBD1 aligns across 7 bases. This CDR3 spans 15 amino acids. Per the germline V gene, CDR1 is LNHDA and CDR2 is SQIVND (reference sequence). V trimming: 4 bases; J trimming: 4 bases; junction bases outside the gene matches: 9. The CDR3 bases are TGTGCCAGTAGTACAACAGGGGCGATTTCCTATGGCTACACCTTC. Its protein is CASSTTGAISYGYTF. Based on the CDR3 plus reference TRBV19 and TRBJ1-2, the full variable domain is DGGITQSPKYLFRKEGQNVTLSCEQNLNHDAMYWYRQDPGQGLRLIYYSQIVNDFQKGDIAEGYSVSREKKESFPLTVTSAQKNPTAFYLCASSTTGAISYGYTFGSGTRLTVV.

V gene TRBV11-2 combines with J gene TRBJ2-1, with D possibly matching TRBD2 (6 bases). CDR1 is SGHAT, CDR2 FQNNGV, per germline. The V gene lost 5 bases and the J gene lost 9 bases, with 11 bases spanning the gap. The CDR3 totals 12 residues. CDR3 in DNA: TGTGCCAGCAGCCACGGGACTCGTGAGCAGTTCTTC. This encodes CASSHGTREQFF. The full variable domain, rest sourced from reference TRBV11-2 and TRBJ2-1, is EAGVAQSPRYKIIEKRQSVAFWCNPISGHATLYWYQQILGQGPKLLIQFQNNGVVDDSQLPKDRFSAERLKGVDSTLKIQPAKLEDSAVYLCASSHGTREQFFGPGTRLTVL.

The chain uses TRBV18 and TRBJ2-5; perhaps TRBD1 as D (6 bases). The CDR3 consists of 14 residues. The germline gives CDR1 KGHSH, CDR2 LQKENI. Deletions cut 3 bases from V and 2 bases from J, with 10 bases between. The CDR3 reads CASSPGQLQETQYF. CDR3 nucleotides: TGTGCCAGCTCACCTGGACAGCTTCAAGAGACCCAGTACTTC.

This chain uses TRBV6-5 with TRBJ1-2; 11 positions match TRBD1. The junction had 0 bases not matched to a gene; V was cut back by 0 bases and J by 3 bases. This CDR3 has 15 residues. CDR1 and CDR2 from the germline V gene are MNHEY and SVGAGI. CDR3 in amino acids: CASSYSGQGDYGYTF. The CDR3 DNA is TGTGCCAGCAGTTACTCGGGACAGGGGGACTATGGCTACACCTTC.

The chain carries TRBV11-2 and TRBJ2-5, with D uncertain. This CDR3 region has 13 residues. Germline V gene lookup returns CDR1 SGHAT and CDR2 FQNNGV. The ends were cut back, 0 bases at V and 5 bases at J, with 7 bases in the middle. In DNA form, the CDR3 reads TGTGCCAGCAGCTTAGAGTATGGGGAGACCCAGTACTTC. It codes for CASSLEYGETQYF.

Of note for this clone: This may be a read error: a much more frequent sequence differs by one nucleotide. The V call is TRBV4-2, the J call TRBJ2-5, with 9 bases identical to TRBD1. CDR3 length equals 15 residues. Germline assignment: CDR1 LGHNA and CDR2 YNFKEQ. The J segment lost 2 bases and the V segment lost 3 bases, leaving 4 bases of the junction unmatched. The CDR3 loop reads CASSQTGGPQETQYF. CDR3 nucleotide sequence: TGTGCCAGCAGCCAGACAGGGGGTCCACAAGAGACCCAGTACTTC.

CDR3 DNA: TGCGCCAGCAGCCAATACGTGGTTGTCACCGGGGAGCTGTTTTTT. Translating it yields CASSQYVVVTGELFF. The chain employs TRBV4-3 and TRBJ2-2, with D uncertain. This CDR3 has 15 amino acids. Germline V gene data show CDR1 as LGHNA and CDR2 as YSLEER. The V end was cut by 2 bases, the J end by 4 bases, with 11 bases between.

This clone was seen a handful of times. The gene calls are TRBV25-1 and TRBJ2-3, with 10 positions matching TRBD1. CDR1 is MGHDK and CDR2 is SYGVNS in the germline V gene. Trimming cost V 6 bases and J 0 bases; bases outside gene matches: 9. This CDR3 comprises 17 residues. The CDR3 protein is CASSSTGTGASTDTQYF. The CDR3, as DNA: TGTGCCAGCAGCAGCACCGGGACAGGGGCCAGCACAGATACGCAGTATTTT.

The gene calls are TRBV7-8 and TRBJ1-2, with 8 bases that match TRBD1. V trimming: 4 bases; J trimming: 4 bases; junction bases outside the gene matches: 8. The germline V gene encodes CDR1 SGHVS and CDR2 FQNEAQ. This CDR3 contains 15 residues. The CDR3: CASSYQTGVSYGYTF. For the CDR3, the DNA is TGTGCCAGCAGCTATCAGACAGGGGTTAGCTATGGCTACACCTTC.

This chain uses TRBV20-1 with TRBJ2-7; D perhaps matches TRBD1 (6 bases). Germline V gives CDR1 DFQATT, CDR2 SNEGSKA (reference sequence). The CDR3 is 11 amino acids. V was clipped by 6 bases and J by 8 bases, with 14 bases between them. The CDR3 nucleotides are TGCAGTGCAGGCGAGCAGGGGAAGCAGTACTTC. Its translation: CSAGEQGKQYF.

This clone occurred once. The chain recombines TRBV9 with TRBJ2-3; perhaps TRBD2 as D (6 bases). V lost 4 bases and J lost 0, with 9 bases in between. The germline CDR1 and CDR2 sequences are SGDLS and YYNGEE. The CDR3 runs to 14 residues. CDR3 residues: CASSISGSTDTQYF. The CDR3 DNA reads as TGTGCCAGCAGCATTAGCGGAAGCACAGATACGCAGTATTTT.

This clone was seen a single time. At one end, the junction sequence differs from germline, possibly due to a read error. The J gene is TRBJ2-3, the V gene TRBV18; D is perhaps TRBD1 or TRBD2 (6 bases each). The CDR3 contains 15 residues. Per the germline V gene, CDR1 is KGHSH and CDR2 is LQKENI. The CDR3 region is CASSPLGGTTDMQYF. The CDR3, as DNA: TGTGCCAGCTCACCACTCGGGGGCACCACAGATATGCAGTATTTT.

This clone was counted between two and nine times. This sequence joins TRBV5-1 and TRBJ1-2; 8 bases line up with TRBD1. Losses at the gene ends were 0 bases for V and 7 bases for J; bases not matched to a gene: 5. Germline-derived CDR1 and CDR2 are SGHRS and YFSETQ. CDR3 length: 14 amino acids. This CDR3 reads CASSLADREGGYTF. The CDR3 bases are TGCGCCAGCAGCTTGGCGGACAGGGAGGGTGGCTACACCTTC.

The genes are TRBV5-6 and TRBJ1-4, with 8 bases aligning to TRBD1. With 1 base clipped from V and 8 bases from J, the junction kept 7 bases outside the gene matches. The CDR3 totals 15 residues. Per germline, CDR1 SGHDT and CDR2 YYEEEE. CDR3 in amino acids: CASSLMDREREKLFF. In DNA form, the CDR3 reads TGTGCCAGCAGCTTGATGGACAGGGAACGGGAAAAACTGTTTTTT.